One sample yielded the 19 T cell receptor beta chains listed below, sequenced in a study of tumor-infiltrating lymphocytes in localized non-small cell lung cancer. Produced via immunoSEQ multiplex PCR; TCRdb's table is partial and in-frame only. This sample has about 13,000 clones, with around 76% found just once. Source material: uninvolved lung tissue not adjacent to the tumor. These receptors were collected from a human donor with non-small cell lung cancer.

CDR3: CASSVRRDNEAGGYTF. The CDR3 DNA reads TGTGCCAGCAGCGTCCGACGGGACAACGAAGCGGGTGGCTACACCTTC. The rearrangement uses TRBV5-4 and TRBJ1-2; weak D call: TRBD1 (6 bases). V shed 4 bases and J shed 7 bases, with 23 bases lying between them. The CDR3 contains 16 residues. CDR1 is SGHNT and CDR2 is YYREEE in the germline V gene (reference sequence). The whole variable domain, remainder taken from reference TRBV5-4 and TRBJ1-2, is ETGVTQSPTHLIKTRGQQVTLRCSSQSGHNTVSWYQQALGQGPQFIFQYYREEENGRGNFPPRFSGLQFPNYSSELNVNALELDDSALYLCASSVRRDNEAGGYTFGSGTRLTVV.

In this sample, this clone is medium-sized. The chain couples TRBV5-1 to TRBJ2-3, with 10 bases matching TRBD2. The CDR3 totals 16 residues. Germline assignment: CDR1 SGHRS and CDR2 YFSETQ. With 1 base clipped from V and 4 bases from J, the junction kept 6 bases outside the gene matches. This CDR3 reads CASSLRGLAGADTQYF. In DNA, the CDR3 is TGCGCCAGCAGCTTGCGGGGGCTAGCGGGAGCAGATACGCAGTATTTT.

CDR3 sequence (DNA): TGTGCCAGCAGTTTACAGGTGGCGAACACTGAAGCTTTCTTT. Encoded protein: CASSLQVANTEAFF. The genes are TRBV27 and TRBJ1-1; D gene uncertain. The V gene lost 2 bases and the J gene lost 1 base, with 8 bases spanning the gap. The CDR3 covers 14 residues. Germline V gene data show CDR1 as MNHEY and CDR2 as SMNVEV (reference sequence).

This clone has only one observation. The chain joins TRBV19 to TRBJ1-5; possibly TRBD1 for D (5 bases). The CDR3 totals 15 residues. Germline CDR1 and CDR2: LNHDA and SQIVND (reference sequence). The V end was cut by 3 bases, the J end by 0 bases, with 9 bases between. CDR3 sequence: CASSMKGLSNQPQHF. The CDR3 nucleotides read TGTGCCAGTAGTATGAAGGGGCTTAGCAATCAGCCCCAGCATTTT.

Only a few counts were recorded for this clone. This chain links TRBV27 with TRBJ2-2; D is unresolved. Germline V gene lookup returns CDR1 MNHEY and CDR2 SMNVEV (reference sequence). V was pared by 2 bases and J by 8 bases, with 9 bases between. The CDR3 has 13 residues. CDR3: CASSLVVRGELFF. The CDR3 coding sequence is TGTGCCAGCAGTTTAGTAGTGCGTGGGGAGCTGTTTTTT.

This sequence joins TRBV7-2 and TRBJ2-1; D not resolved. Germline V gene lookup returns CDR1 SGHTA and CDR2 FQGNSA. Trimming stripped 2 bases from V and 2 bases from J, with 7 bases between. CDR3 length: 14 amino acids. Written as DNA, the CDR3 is TGTGCCAGCAGCTTATCGCCGGCCTACAATGAGCAGTTCTTC. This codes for CASSLSPAYNEQFF.

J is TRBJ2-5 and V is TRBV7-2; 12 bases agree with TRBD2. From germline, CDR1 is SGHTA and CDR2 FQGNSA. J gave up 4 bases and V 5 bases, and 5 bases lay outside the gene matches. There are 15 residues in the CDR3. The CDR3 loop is CASSPSGGAIETQYF. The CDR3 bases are TGTGCCAGCAGCCCTAGCGGGGGGGCCATAGAGACCCAGTACTTC.

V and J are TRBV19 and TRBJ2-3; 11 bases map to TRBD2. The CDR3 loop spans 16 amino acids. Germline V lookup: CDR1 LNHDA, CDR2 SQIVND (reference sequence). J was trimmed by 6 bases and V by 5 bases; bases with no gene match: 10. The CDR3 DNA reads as TGTGCCAGTAGTGCCGCGACTAGCGGGGTTCAGGATACGCAGTATTTT. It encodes CASSAATSGVQDTQYF.

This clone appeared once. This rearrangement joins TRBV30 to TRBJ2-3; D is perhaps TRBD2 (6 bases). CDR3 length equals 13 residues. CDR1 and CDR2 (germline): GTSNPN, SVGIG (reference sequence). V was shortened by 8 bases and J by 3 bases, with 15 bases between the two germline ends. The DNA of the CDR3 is TGTGCCATAGAGGCAGGGAGGACAGATACGCAGTATTTT. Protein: CAIEAGRTDTQYF.

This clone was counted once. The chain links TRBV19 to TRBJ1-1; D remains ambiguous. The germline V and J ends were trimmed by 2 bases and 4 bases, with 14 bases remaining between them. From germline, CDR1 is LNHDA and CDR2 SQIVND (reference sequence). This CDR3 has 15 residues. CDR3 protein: CASSIRGFAGTEAFF. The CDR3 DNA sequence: TGTGCCAGTAGTATACGGGGATTTGCTGGCACTGAAGCTTTCTTT.

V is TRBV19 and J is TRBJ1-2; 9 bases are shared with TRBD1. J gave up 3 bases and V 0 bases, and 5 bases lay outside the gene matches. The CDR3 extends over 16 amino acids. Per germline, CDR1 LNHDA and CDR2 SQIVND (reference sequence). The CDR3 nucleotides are TGTGCCAGTAGTATAGATCGCCGGACAGGGGACTATGGCTACACCTTC. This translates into CASSIDRRTGDYGYTF.

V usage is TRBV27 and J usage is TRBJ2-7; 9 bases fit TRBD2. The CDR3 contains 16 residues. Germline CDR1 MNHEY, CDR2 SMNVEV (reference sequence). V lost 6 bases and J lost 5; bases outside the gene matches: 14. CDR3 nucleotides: TGTGCCAGCAGCTCATCAGCGGGAGGCCCTACCCACGAGCAGTACTTC. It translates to CASSSSAGGPTHEQYF.

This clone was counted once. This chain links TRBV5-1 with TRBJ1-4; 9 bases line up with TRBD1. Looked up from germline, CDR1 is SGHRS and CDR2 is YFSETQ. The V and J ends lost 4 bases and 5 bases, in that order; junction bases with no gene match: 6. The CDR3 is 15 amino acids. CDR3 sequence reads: CASSPGQGQNEKLFF. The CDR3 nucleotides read TGCGCCAGCAGCCCTGGACAGGGGCAGAATGAAAAACTGTTTTTT.

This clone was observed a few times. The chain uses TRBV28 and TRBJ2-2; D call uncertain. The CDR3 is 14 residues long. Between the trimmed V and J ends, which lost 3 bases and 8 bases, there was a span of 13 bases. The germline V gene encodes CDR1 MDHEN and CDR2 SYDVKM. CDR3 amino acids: CASSLATVGGELFF. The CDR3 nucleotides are TGTGCCAGCAGTTTGGCGACGGTAGGGGGGGAGCTGTTTTTT.

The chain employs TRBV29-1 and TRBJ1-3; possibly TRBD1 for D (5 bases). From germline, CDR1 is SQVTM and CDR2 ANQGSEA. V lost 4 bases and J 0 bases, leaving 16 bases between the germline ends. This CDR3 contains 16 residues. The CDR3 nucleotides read TGCAGCGTTGGACCGGGACTATCAGCCTCTGGAAACACCATATATTTT. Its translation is CSVGPGLSASGNTIYF.

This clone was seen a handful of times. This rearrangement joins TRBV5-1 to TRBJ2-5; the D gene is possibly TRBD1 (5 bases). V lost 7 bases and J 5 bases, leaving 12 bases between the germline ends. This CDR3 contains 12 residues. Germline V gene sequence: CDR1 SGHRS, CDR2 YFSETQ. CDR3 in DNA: TGCGCCAGCCAAGGACAAGGCGAGACCCAGTACTTC. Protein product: CASQGQGETQYF.

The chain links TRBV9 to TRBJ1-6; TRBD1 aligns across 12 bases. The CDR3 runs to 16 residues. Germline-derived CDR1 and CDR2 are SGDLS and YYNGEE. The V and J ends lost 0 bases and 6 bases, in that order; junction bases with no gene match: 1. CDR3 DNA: TGTGCCAGCAGCGTAGGGGACAGGGGGCTTAATTCACCCCTCCACTTT. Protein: CASSVGDRGLNSPLHF.

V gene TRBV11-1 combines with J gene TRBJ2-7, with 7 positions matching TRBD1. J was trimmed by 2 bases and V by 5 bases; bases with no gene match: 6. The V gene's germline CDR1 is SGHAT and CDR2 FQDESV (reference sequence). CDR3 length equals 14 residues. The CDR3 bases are TGTGCCAGCAGCCTCGGGACAGCCACCTACGAGCAGTACTTC. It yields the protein CASSLGTATYEQYF.

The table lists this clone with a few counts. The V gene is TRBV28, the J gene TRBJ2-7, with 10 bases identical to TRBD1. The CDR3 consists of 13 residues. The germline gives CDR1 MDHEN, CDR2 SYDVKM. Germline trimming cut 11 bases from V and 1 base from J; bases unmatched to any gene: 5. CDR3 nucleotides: TGTGCCGCGGGACAGGGGTTTTCCTACGAGCAGTACTTC. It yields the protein CAAGQGFSYEQYF.